What follows are 14 T cell receptor beta chains derived from one specimen sequenced in a study of blood T cell repertoires in COVID-19. Data came from immunoSEQ multiplex PCR; TCRdb stores just in-frame clones and leaves some out. The repertoire includes 80,000 or so clones, roughly 80% of them detected once, and 15% to 19% sits in the top ten. The sequencing input was peripheral blood. All receptors come from an elderly woman with acute or convalescent COVID-19.

This clone is a singleton in its sample. One end of the junction does not line up with germline, which may come from a read error. This chain connects TRBV5-1 to TRBJ1-1, with TRBD1 identical over 7 bases. Germline V gives CDR1 SGHRS, CDR2 YFSETQ. The CDR3 covers 12 residues. For the CDR3, the DNA is TGCGCCAGCAGCACAGGGGACACTGAAGCTCTCTTT. It specifies CASSTGDTEALF.

The chain joins TRBV5-6 to TRBJ1-2; 7 nucleotides align to TRBD1. V lost 2 bases and J lost 4; bases outside the gene matches: 8. The CDR3 covers 15 residues. Germline-derived CDR1 and CDR2 are SGHDT and YYEEEE. CDR3 region: CASSFDRVFAYGYTF. The CDR3 DNA reads as TGTGCCAGCAGCTTCGACAGGGTCTTCGCCTATGGCTACACCTTC.

This chain joins TRBV4-1 and TRBJ2-7, with 7 bases identical to TRBD1. The V segment lost 4 bases and the J segment 3 bases; nucleotides outside the gene matches: 3. Germline lookup yields CDR1 MGHRA and CDR2 YSYEKL. This CDR3 has 13 residues. CDR3 sequence: CASSLGQYYEQYF. CDR3 nucleotide sequence: TGCGCCAGCAGCCTGGGACAGTACTACGAGCAGTACTTC.

The gene calls are TRBV7-2 and TRBJ2-4; D not resolved. The CDR3 has 17 amino acids. V lost 4 bases and J 0 bases, leaving 16 bases between the germline ends. Germline CDR1 and CDR2: SGHTA and FQGNSA. This CDR3 reads CASSSDTTQLAKNIQYF. As DNA, the CDR3 is TGTGCCAGCAGCTCAGATACGACACAGCTAGCCAAAAACATTCAGTACTTC.

The chain uses TRBV19 and TRBJ2-1, with 7 nucleotides matching TRBD2. Germline CDR1 and CDR2: LNHDA and SQIVND (reference sequence). The CDR3 is made up of 15 amino acids. With 3 bases clipped from V and 4 bases from J, the junction kept 6 bases outside the gene matches. CDR3 region: CASSISGGSYNEQFF. CDR3 in DNA: TGTGCCAGTAGTATTTCCGGGGGGTCGTACAATGAGCAGTTCTTC.

In its sample, this clone was seen once. This chain uses TRBV9 with TRBJ2-7; a weak D match, TRBD2 (5 bases). Germline lookup yields CDR1 SGDLS and CDR2 YYNGEE. The CDR3 spans 14 residues. The V end lost 0 bases, the J end lost 0 bases, and 7 bases lay between the germline ends. CDR3 amino acids: CASSVGRASYEQYF. DNA for the CDR3: TGTGCCAGCAGCGTAGGGCGGGCCTCCTACGAGCAGTACTTC. The full variable domain, its missing parts supplied by reference TRBV9 and TRBJ2-7, is DSGVTQTPKHLITATGQRVTLRCSPRSGDLSVYWYQQSLDQGLQFLIQYYNGEERAKGNILERFSAQQFPDLHSELNLSSLELGDSALYFCASSVGRASYEQYFGPGTRLTVT.

This clone was seen just once. This chain uses TRBV10-3 with TRBJ1-3; 7 positions agree with TRBD1. In germline, CDR1 is ENHRY, CDR2 SYGVKD. This CDR3 comprises 16 residues. Trimming removed 2 bases from V and 1 base from J; junction bases left unmatched: 5. The CDR3 reads CAISEPETGSGNTIYF. Written as DNA, the CDR3 is TGTGCCATCAGTGAGCCGGAGACAGGGTCTGGAAACACCATATATTTT.

The chain employs TRBV7-3 and TRBJ2-7; 7 bases map to TRBD2. The germline V gene has CDR1 SGHTA and CDR2 FQGTGA. Unmatched junction bases numbered 3, after V lost 4 bases and J lost 3 bases. The CDR3 sequence is 13 residues long. The CDR3 protein is CASSSSGGYEQYF. In DNA form, the CDR3 reads TGTGCCAGCAGCTCCTCGGGGGGCTACGAGCAGTACTTC.

The chain has TRBV28 and TRBJ2-2; D remains unclear. Looked up from germline, CDR1 is MDHEN and CDR2 is SYDVKM. V was shortened by 7 bases and J by 7 bases, with 16 bases between the two germline ends. This CDR3 has 14 residues. The CDR3 DNA follows: TGTGCCAGCACCCAAAAACCCCAGGACGGGGAGCTGTTTTTT. This gives the protein CASTQKPQDGELFF.

The V call is TRBV10-1, the J call TRBJ2-1, with 9 bases lining up with TRBD1. Germline CDR1 is WNHNN and CDR2 is SYGVQD (reference sequence). J lost 3 bases, V lost 4 bases, and 7 bases had no gene match. This CDR3 contains 16 residues. In nucleotides, the CDR3 is TGCGCCAGCAGTGCGCTTGGACAGGGGATCTACAATGAGCAGTTCTTC. Amino acids: CASSALGQGIYNEQFF.

The chain has TRBV6-5 and TRBJ1-5; no firm D call. This CDR3 region has 13 residues. Trimming took off 11 bases at V and 7 bases at J, with 18 bases between the two ends. CDR1 MNHEY and CDR2 SVGAGI come from the germline V gene. This CDR3 reads CAAAPNFGQPQHF. In DNA, the CDR3 is TGTGCCGCGGCCCCTAACTTCGGGCAGCCCCAGCATTTT.

Worth noting for this clone: Other nucleotide sequences from this sample produce the same CDR3. The chain couples TRBV19 to TRBJ1-5; D is unresolved. The CDR3 has 15 residues. The germline V gene has CDR1 LNHDA and CDR2 SQIVND (reference sequence). The germline V and J ends were trimmed by 1 base and 0 bases, with 7 bases remaining between them. The DNA for the CDR3 is TGTGCCAGTAGTATAGGGCAGTATAGCAATCAGCCCCAGCATTTT. It is translated as CASSIGQYSNQPQHF.

The gene calls are TRBV9 and TRBJ1-6; 8 nucleotides line up with TRBD1. J was trimmed by 7 bases and V by 0 bases; bases with no gene match: 3. The germline V gene has CDR1 SGDLS and CDR2 YYNGEE. CDR3 size: 15 residues. CDR3 DNA sequence: TGTGCCAGCAGCGTAGGACAGGGGCAAAATTCACCCCTCCACTTT. Translation gives CASSVGQGQNSPLHF.

The chain is built from TRBV9 and TRBJ1-6; TRBD1 agrees at 8 bases. The V segment lost 4 bases and the J segment 9 bases; nucleotides outside the gene matches: 9. The CDR3 has 15 residues. Germline assignment: CDR1 SGDLS and CDR2 YYNGEE. In DNA form, the CDR3 reads TGTGCCAGCAGCCCTCGCCAGGGGGCGCCTTCACCCCTCCACTTT. Its protein product is CASSPRQGAPSPLHF.